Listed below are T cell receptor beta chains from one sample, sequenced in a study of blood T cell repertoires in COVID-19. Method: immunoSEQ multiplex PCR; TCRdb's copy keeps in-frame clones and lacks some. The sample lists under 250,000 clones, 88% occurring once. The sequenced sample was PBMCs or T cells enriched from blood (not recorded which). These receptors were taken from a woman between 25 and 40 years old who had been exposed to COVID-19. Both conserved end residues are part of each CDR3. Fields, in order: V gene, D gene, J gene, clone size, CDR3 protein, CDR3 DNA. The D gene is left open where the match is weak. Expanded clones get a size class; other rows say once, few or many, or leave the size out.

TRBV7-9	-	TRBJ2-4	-	CASSPGLDIQYF	TGTGCCAGCAGCCCGGGATTGGACATTCAGTACTTC
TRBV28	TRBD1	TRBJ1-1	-	CASSFRTGGLSSTEAFF	TGTGCCAGCAGTTTCCGGACAGGGGGCTTGAGTTCCACTGAAGCTTTCTTT
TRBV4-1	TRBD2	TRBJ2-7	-	CASSQWPSGSSYEQYF	TGCGCCAGCAGCCAATGGCCGAGCGGGAGTAGCTACGAGCAGTACTTC
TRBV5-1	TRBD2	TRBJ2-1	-	CASSLAGVAGVHEQFF	TGCGCCAGCAGCTTGGCCGGAGTAGCGGGAGTTCATGAGCAGTTCTTC
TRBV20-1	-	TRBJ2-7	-	CSASLSSYEQYF	TGCAGTGCTAGTTTGTCGTCCTACGAGCAGTACTTC
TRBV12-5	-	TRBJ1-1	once	CASGLGQKRSTEAFF	TGTGCTAGTGGTTTAGGACAGAAAAGGAGCACTGAAGCTTTCTTT
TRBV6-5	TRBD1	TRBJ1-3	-	CASSPRTGSGNTIYF	TGTGCCAGCAGTCCCCGGACAGGCTCTGGAAACACCATATATTTT
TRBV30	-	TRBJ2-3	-	CAWSSLQGPDTQYF	TGTGCCTGGAGCTCTTTACAGGGCCCAGATACGCAGTATTTT
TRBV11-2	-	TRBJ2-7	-	CASSPDGAYEQYF	TGTGCCAGCAGCCCGGACGGGGCCTACGAGCAGTACTTC
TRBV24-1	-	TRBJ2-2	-	CATSDSRLDGPTGELFF	TGTGCCACCAGTGACTCTCGACTAGACGGCCCCACCGGGGAGCTGTTTTTT
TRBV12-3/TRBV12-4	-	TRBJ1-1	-	CASRSPGQGEAFF	TGTGCCAGCAGGTCGCCGGGACAAGGTGAAGCTTTCTTT
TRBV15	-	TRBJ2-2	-	CATSRDRRRKTGELFF	TGTGCCACCAGCAGAGACCGCCGGAGGAAGACCGGGGAGCTGTTTTTT
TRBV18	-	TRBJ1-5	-	CASSTKGGGNQPQHF	TGTGCCAGCTCAACCAAAGGGGGGGGCAATCAGCCCCAGCATTTT
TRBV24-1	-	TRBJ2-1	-	CATSDRTGSEQFF	TGTGCCACCAGTGATCGAACAGGGAGCGAGCAGTTCTTC
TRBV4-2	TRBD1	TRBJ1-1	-	CASRLQGLTTEAFF	TGTGCCAGCCGCTTACAGGGGTTGACCACTGAAGCTTTCTTT
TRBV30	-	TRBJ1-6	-	CAWNKGIDSPLHF	TGTGCCTGGAATAAGGGGATCGATTCACCCCTCCACTTT
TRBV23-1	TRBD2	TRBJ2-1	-	CASSQYSGSLSYNEQFF	TGCGCCAGCAGTCAATATAGCGGGAGCCTCTCCTACAATGAGCAGTTCTTC
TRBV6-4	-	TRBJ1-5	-	CASSPQANQPQHF	TGTGCCAGCAGTCCCCAGGCCAATCAGCCCCAGCATTTT
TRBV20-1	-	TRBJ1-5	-	CSASSGGSLEQPQHF	TGCAGTGCTAGTAGCGGAGGGAGTCTGGAACAGCCCCAGCATTTT
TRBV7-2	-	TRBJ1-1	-	CASSLYTGRGTEAFF	TGTGCCAGCAGCTTATACACAGGGAGGGGCACTGAAGCTTTCTTT
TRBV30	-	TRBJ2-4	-	CAWSVGTGDHAIQYF	TGTGCCTGGAGTGTAGGAACAGGTGATCATGCCATTCAGTACTTC
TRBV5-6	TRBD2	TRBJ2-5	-	CASSLVEAGGRGTQYF	TGTGCCAGCAGCTTGGTGGAGGCGGGAGGGCGCGGGACCCAGTACTTC
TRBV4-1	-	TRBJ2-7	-	CASSQIRAVSSYEQYF	TGCGCCAGCAGCCAGATTCGAGCGGTCAGCTCCTACGAGCAGTACTTC
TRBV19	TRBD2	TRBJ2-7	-	CASSIPTSGRSEEQYF	TGTGCCAGTAGTATCCCCACTAGCGGGAGGTCGGAGGAGCAGTACTTC
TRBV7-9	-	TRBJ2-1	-	CASSPGLQGLYNEQFF	TGTGCCAGCAGCCCCGGCTTACAGGGTCTTTACAATGAGCAGTTCTTC
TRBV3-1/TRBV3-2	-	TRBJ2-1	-	CASSLRVGAAYSEEQFF	TGTGCCAGCAGCCTCCGGGTGGGAGCTGCTTATTCGGAGGAGCAGTTCTTC
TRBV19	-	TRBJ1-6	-	CASQLSPVNSPLHF	TGTGCCAGCCAACTTAGTCCGGTTAATTCACCCCTCCACTTT
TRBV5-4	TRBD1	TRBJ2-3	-	CASSLDRGRDTQYF	TGTGCCAGCAGCTTAGACAGGGGCCGAGATACGCAGTATTTT
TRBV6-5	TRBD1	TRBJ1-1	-	CATGGQNTEAFF	TGTGCCACAGGGGGCCAGAACACTGAAGCTTTCTTT
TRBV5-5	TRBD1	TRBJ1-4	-	CASSGQGLGVEKLFF	TGTGCCAGCAGCGGACAGGGCTTGGGGGTTGAAAAACTGTTTTTT